A selection of T cell receptor beta chains follows, all from one sample in a study of OX40 agonist ivuxolimab in advanced cancers. Method: immunoSEQ multiplex PCR; TCRdb's copy keeps in-frame clones and lacks some. The table has roughly 36,000 clones, about 74% seen once. The sequencing here drew on CD4+ or CD8+ T cells sorted from blood, taken in a trial of the OX40 agonist ivuxolimab. These receptors all stem from an adult with an advanced solid tumor such as melanoma, head and neck, liver or kidney cancer. The CDR3 runs from the conserved cysteine through the conserved F or W. D genes are given only for firm matches. Clone sizes are given selectively: once, few, many, or a class where the clone is expanded.

size: .
V: TRBV19
J: TRBJ2-3
D: .
DNA: TGTGCCAGTAGTCGCTATAGCACAGATACGCAGTATTTT
CDR3: CASSRYSTDTQYF

size: few
V: TRBV6-5
J: TRBJ2-1
D: TRBD1
DNA: TGTGCCAGCAGTTACTGGCGACAGGGGTCGGCCAATGAGCAGTTCTTC
CDR3: CASSYWRQGSANEQFF

size: .
V: TRBV14
J: TRBJ1-1
D: .
DNA: TGTGCCAGCAGCCCTACCCCTACTGAAGCTTTCTTT
CDR3: CASSPTPTEAFF

size: .
V: TRBV5-1
J: TRBJ1-1
D: .
DNA: TGCGCCAGCAGCCCGGATCTCGGGGGGCTGAGCACTGAAGCTTTCTTT
CDR3: CASSPDLGGLSTEAFF

size: few
V: TRBV6-1
J: TRBJ1-4
D: .
DNA: TGTGCCAGCAGTGAAGACGCAGGGGAGATAGAAAAACTGTTTTTT
CDR3: CASSEDAGEIEKLFF

size: .
V: TRBV6-1
J: TRBJ2-5
D: .
DNA: TGTGCCAGCAGTGCTTTGGCCCCTAGGGAGACCCAGTACTTC
CDR3: CASSALAPRETQYF

size: .
V: TRBV2
J: TRBJ1-2
D: .
DNA: TGTGCCAGCAGCCCGGACAATAACTATGGCTACACCTTC
CDR3: CASSPDNNYGYTF

size: .
V: TRBV5-5
J: TRBJ2-1
D: TRBD2
DNA: TGTGCCAGCAGCTTGGGGCTAGCGGGGCTTGAGCAGTTCTTC
CDR3: CASSLGLAGLEQFF

size: .
V: TRBV9
J: TRBJ2-3
D: TRBD2
DNA: TGTGCCAGCAGCCCTAGGCGGGGGGCCGATACGCAGTATTTT
CDR3: CASSPRRGADTQYF

size: .
V: TRBV7-9
J: TRBJ1-3
D: TRBD1
DNA: TGTGCCAGCAGCTCCCGGACAGGGAGAAGTGGAAACACCATATATTTT
CDR3: CASSSRTGRSGNTIYF

size: .
V: TRBV27
J: TRBJ2-3
D: TRBD2
DNA: TGTGCCAGCAGTGCCGATAGCGGGGGCGCAGATACGCAGTATTTT
CDR3: CASSADSGGADTQYF

size: .
V: TRBV7-7
J: TRBJ2-7
D: TRBD2
DNA: TGTGCCAGCATTAGGGCGGGGGGGAATTTAGGGAAGCAGTACTTC
CDR3: CASIRAGGNLGKQYF

size: .
V: TRBV6-6
J: TRBJ2-2
D: TRBD1
DNA: TGTGCCAGCAAGTGGGACAGGGGAGCCGGGGAGCTGTTTTTT
CDR3: CASKWDRGAGELFF

size: .
V: TRBV18
J: TRBJ2-4
D: TRBD1
DNA: TGTGCCAGCTCACCATCCGGGACAGGGTTCTCCAAAAACATTCAGTACTTC
CDR3: CASSPSGTGFSKNIQYF

size: .
V: TRBV19
J: TRBJ1-3
D: .
DNA: TGTGCCAGTGGGCAGGGATCTGGAAACACCATATATTTT
CDR3: CASGQGSGNTIYF

size: .
V: TRBV5-1
J: TRBJ1-1
D: .
DNA: TGCGCCAGCAGCTTCATCGCGGGGGGCGCGACTGAAGCTTTCTTT
CDR3: CASSFIAGGATEAFF

size: .
V: TRBV4-2
J: TRBJ2-5
D: TRBD2
DNA: TGTGCCAGCAGCCAAGATTTGACTAGCGGGGGGGTTCAGTACTTC
CDR3: CASSQDLTSGGVQYF

size: few
V: TRBV5-4
J: TRBJ1-2
D: .
DNA: TGTGCCAGCAGCTGGGGAGAGGGCGCGGCATCCGGCTACACCTTC
CDR3: CASSWGEGAASGYTF

size: .
V: TRBV20-1
J: TRBJ1-1
D: .
DNA: TGCAGTGCTAGTGTAAACACTGAAGCTTTCTTT
CDR3: CSASVNTEAFF

size: .
V: TRBV19
J: TRBJ1-1
D: .
DNA: TGTGCCAGTAGTAGAGCACGGATCATGAACACTGAAGCTTTCTTT
CDR3: CASSRARIMNTEAFF

size: .
V: TRBV10-3
J: TRBJ2-7
D: TRBD1
DNA: TGTGCCACCGGACAGGACGCCTACGAGCAGTACTTC
CDR3: CATGQDAYEQYF

size: .
V: TRBV10-3
J: TRBJ2-2
D: .
DNA: TGTGCCATCAGATTCGCGGGGAACACCGGGGAGCTGTTTTTT
CDR3: CAIRFAGNTGELFF